This entry lists 15 T cell receptor beta chains sequenced from one sample in a study of regulatory T cells in long-lasting Graves disease. Arm-PCR of CDR3 regions with iRepertoire HTBI primers generated TCR beta libraries. Using its own MiXCR run on the multiplex PCR reads, TCRdb lists one record per CDR3 protein. The table includes roughly 300,000 distinct CDR3 sequences, around 20% detected once. Time point in this sample: persistent/refractory GD, antithyroid drugs over 5 years with positive TRAb. After RNA was extracted from PBMCs, the TCR library was made from it. Source: peripheral blood mononuclear cells (PBMCs), taken when the disease was refractory, from a patient treated with antithyroid drugs. Receptor source: a female donor with Graves disease.

This clonotype appeared many times. This chain joins TRBV11-2 and TRBJ2-7, with TRBD1 matching 9 bases. This CDR3 comprises 15 residues. CDR1 is SGHAT and CDR2 is FQNNGV in the germline V gene. J gave up 6 bases and V 2 bases, and 8 bases lay outside the gene matches. The CDR3 sequence: CASSLMDTGGSEQYF. In DNA form, the CDR3 reads TGTGCCAGCAGCTTAATGGACACAGGGGGCTCCGAGCAGTACTTC.

This clonotype was observed many times. The rearrangement links TRBV6-1 to TRBJ1-2; possibly TRBD1 for D (6 bases). The germline V gene has CDR1 MNHNS and CDR2 SASEGT. V shed 10 bases and J shed 0 bases, with 18 bases lying between them. This CDR3 region has 15 residues. The CDR3 DNA reads TGTGCCACCTACTTAGGACAGATAACTAACTATGGCTACACCTTC. It translates to CATYLGQITNYGYTF.

There are a few counts of this clonotype. The chain uses TRBV5-1 and TRBJ2-4; 8 nucleotides align to TRBD1. Germline V gene lookup returns CDR1 SGHRS and CDR2 YFSETQ. The CDR3 totals 15 residues. V dropped 0 bases and J dropped 6; count of bases not matched to a gene: 5. CDR3 coding DNA: TGCGCCAGCAGCTTGGCCGGGACAGGAGTAAACATTCAGTACTTC. Amino acids: CASSLAGTGVNIQYF.

V gene TRBV2 combines with J gene TRBJ1-3, with 7 bases identical to TRBD1. The trim removed 6 bases at V and 4 bases at J, leaving 12 bases unmatched. The germline V gene encodes CDR1 SNHLY and CDR2 FYNNEI. The CDR3 extends over 16 amino acids. The CDR3 nucleotides read TGTGCCAGCAGCCGGATCCAGGGGGTGCGCGGAAACACCATATATTTT. It yields the protein CASSRIQGVRGNTIYF.

A word on this clonotype: The junction does not match germline at one end; this may be a read error. J is TRBJ1-2 and V is TRBV5-1; TRBD1 might be the D (6 bases). CDR1 is SGHRS and CDR2 is YFSETQ in the germline V gene. The CDR3 is 13 residues long. This chain's CDR3 is CASSLARGYGYAF. The CDR3 region has the DNA TGCGCCAGCAGCTTGGCCAGGGGATATGGCTACGCCTTC.

This clonotype turned up a few times. The junction departs from the called germline gene at one end, perhaps through a read error. The chain uses TRBV7-9 and TRBJ2-7; 12 bases line up with TRBD2. Per germline, CDR1 SEHNR and CDR2 FQNEAQ (reference sequence). CDR3 size: 15 residues. The CDR3 is CASSVLAGGDYAQYF. Written as DNA, the CDR3 is TGTGCCAGCAGCGTACTAGCGGGGGGTGACTACGCGCAGTACTTC.

The rearrangement joins TRBV19 to TRBJ1-5; D remains unclear. This CDR3 comprises 15 residues. Germline V gene sequence: CDR1 LNHDA, CDR2 SQIVND (reference sequence). The ends were cut back, 3 bases at V and 0 bases at J, with 9 bases in the middle. The CDR3 loop is CASSMTGYSNQPQHF. CDR3 sequence (DNA): TGTGCCAGTAGTATGACGGGTTATAGCAATCAGCCCCAGCATTTT. Looking up the rest from reference TRBV19 and TRBJ1-5 gives the full variable domain: DGGITQSPKYLFRKEGQNVTLSCEQNLNHDAMYWYRQDPGQGLRLIYYSQIVNDFQKGDIAEGYSVSREKKESFPLTVTSAQKNPTAFYLCASSMTGYSNQPQHFGDGTRLSIL.

The V call is TRBV6-2 or TRBV6-3, the J call TRBJ2-7; 11 bases align to TRBD2. With 5 bases clipped from V and 5 bases from J, the junction kept 8 bases outside the gene matches. CDR1 MNHEY and CDR2 SVGEGT come from the germline V gene. CDR3 length equals 15 residues. CDR3 DNA sequence: TGTGCCAGCAGTGATAGACTAGCGGGAACCCACGAGCAGTACTTC. Amino acids: CASSDRLAGTHEQYF.

This clonotype was seen many times. The rearrangement links TRBV28 to TRBJ1-2; D unresolved. Germline-derived CDR1 and CDR2 are MDHEN and SYDVKM. The CDR3 consists of 14 residues. V gave up 4 bases and J gave up 1 base, with 10 bases separating them. In DNA form, the CDR3 reads TGTGCCAGCAGTTCTTGGACGGTTAACTATGGCTACACCTTC. This codes for CASSSWTVNYGYTF.

The chain has TRBV20-1 and TRBJ1-1; 10 bases map to TRBD1. The CDR3 runs 15 residues. Germline V gene lookup returns CDR1 DFQATT and CDR2 SNEGSKA (reference sequence). Unmatched junction bases numbered 7, after V lost 2 bases and J lost 4 bases. The CDR3: CSARFPGTGVTEAFF. The CDR3 DNA follows: TGCAGTGCTAGATTCCCCGGGACAGGGGTCACTGAAGCTTTCTTT.

In regard to this clonotype: Being one base from a much bigger clone, this may be a read error. The rearrangement uses TRBV27 and TRBJ2-5; the D gene is possibly TRBD2 (5 bases). Germline V CDR1 and CDR2: MNHEY, SMNVEV (reference sequence). The CDR3 runs 14 residues. In DNA, the CDR3 is TGTGTCAGCAGTTCAGGTCGTTCGGGGGAGACCCAGTACTTC. This sequence encodes CVSSSGRSGETQYF.

This clonotype has more than one count but fewer than ten. The CDR3 DNA sequence: TGCAGTGCTAGGGGGGGCCTGAACACTGAAGCTTTCTTT. This translates into CSARGGLNTEAFF. The rearrangement links TRBV20-1 to TRBJ1-1, with D perhaps TRBD1 (6 bases). V was shortened by 3 bases and J by 0 bases, with 8 bases between the two germline ends. Germline-derived CDR1 and CDR2 are DFQATT and SNEGSKA (reference sequence). This CDR3 is 13 amino acids long.

Many counts were recorded for this clonotype. The V and J genes are TRBV10-3 and TRBJ1-2, with 8 bases that match TRBD1. Trimming removed 7 bases from V and 8 bases from J; junction bases left unmatched: 9. Per germline, CDR1 ENHRY and CDR2 SYGVKD. This CDR3 region has 13 residues. The CDR3 region is CAINSDREGGYTF. CDR3 coding DNA: TGTGCCATCAACTCGGACAGGGAGGGCGGCTACACCTTC.

There are many counts of this clonotype. V usage is TRBV28 and J usage is TRBJ2-7, with D perhaps TRBD1 (6 bases). Trimming stripped 5 bases from V and 2 bases from J, with 13 bases between. The CDR3 consists of 14 residues. Per the germline V gene, CDR1 is MDHEN and CDR2 is SYDVKM. The CDR3 protein is CASSPRQAPYEQYF. The CDR3 nucleotides read TGTGCCAGCAGTCCCCGACAGGCGCCCTACGAGCAGTACTTC.

Regarding this clonotype: This may arise from a read error, as a much more abundant clone is one base away. The genes are TRBV6-1 and TRBJ2-5, with TRBD2 identical over 9 bases. CDR3 length equals 17 residues. Germline CDR1 is MNHNS and CDR2 is SASEGT. The CDR3 loop is CASSALGGRAIQETQCF. CDR3 coding DNA: TGTGCCAGCAGTGCCTTGGGCGGGAGGGCAATACAAGAGACCCAGTGCTTC.